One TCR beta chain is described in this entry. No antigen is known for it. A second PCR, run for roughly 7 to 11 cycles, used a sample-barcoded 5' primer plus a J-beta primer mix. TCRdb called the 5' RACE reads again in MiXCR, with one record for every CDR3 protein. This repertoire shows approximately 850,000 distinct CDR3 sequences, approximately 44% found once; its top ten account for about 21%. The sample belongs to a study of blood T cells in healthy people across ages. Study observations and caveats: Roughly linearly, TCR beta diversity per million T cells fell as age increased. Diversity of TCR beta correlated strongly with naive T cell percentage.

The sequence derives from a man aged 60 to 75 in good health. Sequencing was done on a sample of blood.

The chain's CDR3 is CASSPGFVRGLGTNYGYTF. The CDR3 coding sequence is TGTGCCAGCAGCCCGGGATTCGTAAGGGGATTGGGAACTAACTATGGCTACACCTTC. This rearrangement joins TRBV5-6 to TRBJ1-2, with D tentatively TRBD1 (5 bases). The germline V and J ends were trimmed by 4 bases and 0 bases, with 25 bases remaining between them. The CDR3 length is 19 residues. Germline V gives CDR1 SGHDT, CDR2 YYEEEE.